This T cell receptor beta chain was identified in a study of response to subunit inactivated influenza vaccine. This clonotype was detected ten times or more. TCRdb independently ran MiXCR on the RT-PCR reads; one entry per CDR3 protein. This table has hundreds of thousands of distinct CDR3 sequences, 13% to 15% appearing once. This CDR3 has 14 residues. After removal of 8 bases from V and 4 bases from J, the junction contained 7 bases not matched to a gene. Germline V gives CDR1 MDHEN, CDR2 SYDVKM. This chain joins TRBV28 and TRBJ2-3, with 9 bases that match TRBD1. The sample was PBMCs from blood, taken 14 to 15 days before vaccination. The clonotype was recovered from a man between 50 and 59 years old who received an inactivated influenza vaccine. The CDR3 bases are TGTGCCAGCGCGGGACAGGGACTCCCAGATACGCAGTATTTT. This translates into CASAGQGLPDTQYF.